A single sample is the source of the 9 T cell receptor beta chains below, sequenced in a study of CD4 T cells in relation to SARS-CoV-2 and coronaviruses. Unexposed donor CD4+ T cells date from about 2010-2018, before the COVID-19 pandemic. Isolation of CD4+ T cells took place after about eleven days in culture. Using immunoSEQ multiplex PCR, the repertoire was profiled, and TCRdb retains in-frame clones only, with some absent. The table shows some 29,000 clones, with about 75% occurring only once. Antigens of these TCRs are unknown. The source material was CD4+ T cells from PBMCs, cultured in vitro. The receptor source for this set is a human donor in good health.

The chain joins TRBV5-4 to TRBJ1-6; D is perhaps TRBD1 (6 bases). CDR3 length: 16 residues. Per the germline V gene, CDR1 is SGHNT and CDR2 is YYREEE (reference sequence). Trimming removed 4 bases from V and 6 bases from J, with 17 bases in between. CDR3 bases: TGTGCCAGCAGCGCAGCGCCCGGACAGCCTAATTCACCCCTCCACTTT. Its protein product is CASSAAPGQPNSPLHF.

The CDR3 DNA follows: TGTGCCAGCAGCTTAGTTAGCCTAGCCGTCAATGAGCAGTTCTTC. This translates into CASSLVSLAVNEQFF. The V call is TRBV7-9, the J call TRBJ2-1; tentative D call: TRBD2 (5 bases). Trimming removed 1 base at V and 6 bases at J, with 13 bases between. CDR3 size: 15 residues. The germline V gene encodes CDR1 SEHNR and CDR2 FQNEAQ (reference sequence). The full variable domain, rest sourced from reference TRBV7-9 and TRBJ2-1, is DTGVSQNPRHKITKRGQNVTFRCDPISEHNRLYWYRQTLGQGPEFLTYFQNEAQLEKSRLLSDRFSAERPKGSFSTLEIQRTEQGDSAMYLCASSLVSLAVNEQFFGPGTRLTVL.

This chain connects TRBV19 to TRBJ1-5; D remains ambiguous. CDR3 length: 17 residues. The ends were cut back, 3 bases at V and 7 bases at J, with 22 bases in the middle. Germline V gives CDR1 LNHDA, CDR2 SQIVND (reference sequence). The CDR3 loop reads CASSMYLSWQTPQPQHF. CDR3 DNA sequence: TGTGCCAGTAGTATGTATTTGTCTTGGCAGACTCCCCAGCCCCAGCATTTT.

The rearrangement joins TRBV3-1 (or the pseudogene TRBV3-2) to TRBJ1-5, with TRBD1 as a possible D gene (5 bases). Germline CDR1 reads LGHDT; CDR2 reads YNNKEL (reference sequence). V dropped 2 bases and J dropped 0 bases, with 8 bases sitting between them. CDR3 length: 15 residues. CDR3: CASSQQGDSNQPQHF. The CDR3 nucleotides read TGTGCCAGCAGCCAACAGGGCGATAGCAATCAGCCCCAGCATTTT.

This chain joins TRBV9 and TRBJ1-2; D remains unclear. V gave up 0 bases and J gave up 3 bases, with 12 bases separating them. The CDR3 loop spans 15 amino acids. From germline, CDR1 is SGDLS and CDR2 YYNGEE. The DNA for the CDR3 is TGTGCCAGCAGCGTAGAGGAGAGTAGCTACTATGGCTACACCTTC. It is translated as CASSVEESSYYGYTF.

V and J are TRBV5-1 and TRBJ2-1, with TRBD1 matching over 8 bases. V dropped 5 bases and J dropped 7; count of bases not matched to a gene: 5. This CDR3 contains 13 residues. Per the germline V gene, CDR1 is SGHRS and CDR2 is YFSETQ. The DNA of the CDR3 is TGCGCCAGCAGTAAGAACAGGGGGAATGAGCAGTTCTTC. Translating it yields CASSKNRGNEQFF.

This clone was counted once. The J gene is TRBJ1-1, the V gene TRBV10-3, with D possibly matching TRBD1 (5 bases). Trimming shortened V by 5 bases and J by 1 base, and 11 bases separated the two germline ends. Germline CDR1 is ENHRY and CDR2 is SYGVKD. The CDR3 sequence is 14 residues long. The CDR3 coding sequence is TGTGCCATCAGTACCGGGGCAGCGAACACTGAAGCTTTCTTT. Its translation: CAISTGAANTEAFF.

The J gene is TRBJ1-1, the V gene TRBV14; D call uncertain. Looked up from germline, CDR1 is SGHDN and CDR2 is FVKESK. With 6 bases removed from V and 1 base from J, the gap between germline ends came to 6 bases. The CDR3 consists of 12 residues. The CDR3 here is CASSRTNTEAFF. The CDR3 region has the DNA TGTGCCAGCAGTCGTACGAACACTGAAGCTTTCTTT.

The chain employs TRBV6-5 and TRBJ2-7; D call uncertain. Germline CDR1 is MNHEY and CDR2 is SVGAGI. Trimming shortened V by 0 bases and J by 3 bases, and 12 bases separated the two germline ends. The CDR3 loop spans 15 amino acids. CDR3 sequence: CASSYSSDHLYEQYF. As DNA, the CDR3 is TGTGCCAGCAGTTACTCGTCTGACCACCTCTACGAGCAGTACTTC.